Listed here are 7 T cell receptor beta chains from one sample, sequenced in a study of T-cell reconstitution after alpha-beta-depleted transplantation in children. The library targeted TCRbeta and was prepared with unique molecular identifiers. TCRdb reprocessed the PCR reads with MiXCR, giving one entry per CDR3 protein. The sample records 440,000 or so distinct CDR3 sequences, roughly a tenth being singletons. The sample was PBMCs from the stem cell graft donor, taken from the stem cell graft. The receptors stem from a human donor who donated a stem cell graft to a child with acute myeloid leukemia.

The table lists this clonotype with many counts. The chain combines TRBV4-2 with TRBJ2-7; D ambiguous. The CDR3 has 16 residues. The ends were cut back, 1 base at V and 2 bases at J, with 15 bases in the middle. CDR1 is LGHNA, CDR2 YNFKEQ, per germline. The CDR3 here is CASSQAIGSSTYEQYF. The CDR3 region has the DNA TGTGCCAGCAGCCAAGCTATCGGCTCCTCCACCTACGAGCAGTACTTC.

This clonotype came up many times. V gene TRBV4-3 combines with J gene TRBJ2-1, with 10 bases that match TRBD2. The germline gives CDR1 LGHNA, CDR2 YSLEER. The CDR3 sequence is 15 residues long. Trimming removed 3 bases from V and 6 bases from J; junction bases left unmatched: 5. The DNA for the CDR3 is TGCGCCAGCAGCCACACTAGCGGGACGGGCAATGAGCAGTTCTTC. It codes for CASSHTSGTGNEQFF.

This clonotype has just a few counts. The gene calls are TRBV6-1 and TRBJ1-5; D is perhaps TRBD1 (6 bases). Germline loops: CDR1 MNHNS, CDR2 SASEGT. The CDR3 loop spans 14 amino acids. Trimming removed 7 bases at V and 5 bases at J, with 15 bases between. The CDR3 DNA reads TGTGCCAGCACCTTCGACAGGATCGATCAGCCCCAGCATTTT. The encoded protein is CASTFDRIDQPQHF.

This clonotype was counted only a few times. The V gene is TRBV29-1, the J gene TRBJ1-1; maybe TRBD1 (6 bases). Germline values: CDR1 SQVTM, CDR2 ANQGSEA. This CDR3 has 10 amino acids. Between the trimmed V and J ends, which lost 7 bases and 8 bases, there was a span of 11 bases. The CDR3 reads CSGKQGEAFF. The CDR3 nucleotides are TGCAGCGGAAAACAGGGAGAAGCTTTCTTT.

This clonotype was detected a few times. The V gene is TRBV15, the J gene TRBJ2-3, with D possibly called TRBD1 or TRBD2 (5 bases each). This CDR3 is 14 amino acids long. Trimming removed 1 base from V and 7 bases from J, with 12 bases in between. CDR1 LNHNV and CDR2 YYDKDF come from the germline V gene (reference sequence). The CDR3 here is CATSRAGTEYTQYF. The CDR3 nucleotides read TGTGCCACCAGCAGAGCCGGGACCGAATATACGCAGTATTTT.

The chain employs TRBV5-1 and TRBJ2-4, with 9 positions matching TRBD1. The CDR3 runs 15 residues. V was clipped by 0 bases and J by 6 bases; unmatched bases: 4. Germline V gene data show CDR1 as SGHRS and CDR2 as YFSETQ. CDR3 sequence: CASSLAGQGTNIQYF. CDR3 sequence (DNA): TGCGCCAGCAGCTTGGCGGGACAGGGCACAAACATTCAGTACTTC. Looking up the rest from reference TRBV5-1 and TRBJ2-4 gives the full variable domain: KAGVTQTPRYLIKTRGQQVTLSCSPISGHRSVSWYQQTPGQGLQFLFEYFSETQRNKGNFPGRFSGRQFSNSRSEMNVSTLELGDSALYLCASSLAGQGTNIQYFGAGTRLSVL.

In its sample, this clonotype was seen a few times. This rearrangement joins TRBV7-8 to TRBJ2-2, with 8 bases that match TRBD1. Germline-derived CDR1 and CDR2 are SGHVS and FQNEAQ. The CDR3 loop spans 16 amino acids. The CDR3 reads CANGQGFPSNTGELFF. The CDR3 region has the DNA TGTGCAAATGGACAGGGCTTCCCAAGTAACACCGGGGAGCTGTTTTTT.